Presented here are 26 T cell receptor beta chains from one specimen sequenced in a study of blood T cell repertoires in COVID-19. Sequencing was performed with immunoSEQ multiplex PCR; in TCRdb, only in-frame clones are kept and a portion is missing. The sample lists over 120,000 clones, 70% to 80% occurring once. The sequenced sample consisted of peripheral blood. The source is a woman between 70 and 85 years old with COVID-19, enrolled during active disease.

This chain uses TRBV30 with TRBJ1-2; D call uncertain. Germline CDR1 GTSNPN, CDR2 SVGIG (reference sequence). The CDR3 is 14 residues long. Trimming stripped 0 bases from V and 1 base from J, with 9 bases between. CDR3 coding DNA: TGTGCCTGGAGTGTACCCGGGGTTAACTATGGCTACACCTTC. Protein: CAWSVPGVNYGYTF.

This sequence joins TRBV3-1 (or the pseudogene TRBV3-2) and TRBJ1-6; D is undetermined. Germline lookup yields CDR1 LGHDT and CDR2 YNNKEL (reference sequence). CDR3 length: 14 residues. V gave up 1 base and J gave up 8 bases, with 9 bases separating them. CDR3 sequence: CASSQVLTDSPLHF. The DNA for the CDR3 is TGTGCCAGCAGCCAAGTACTCACGGATTCACCCCTCCACTTT.

The chain is built from TRBV4-1 and TRBJ2-1, with D possibly TRBD1 on 5 matching bases. The germline gives CDR1 MGHRA, CDR2 YSYEKL. The ends were cut back, 0 bases at V and 5 bases at J, with 20 bases in the middle. The CDR3 has 18 residues. In nucleotides, the CDR3 is TGCGCCAGCAGCCAAGAGGGTGTAAAGCAGGGTATCCACAATGAGCAGTTCTTC. Its translation is CASSQEGVKQGIHNEQFF.

The table lists this clone with a few counts. The J gene is TRBJ2-7, the V gene TRBV6-5; 9 positions agree with TRBD1. Germline CDR1 is MNHEY and CDR2 is SVGAGI. After removal of 11 bases from V and 3 bases from J, the junction contained 2 bases not matched to a gene. The CDR3 covers 11 residues. This chain's CDR3 is CAGGQGYEQYF. The DNA for the CDR3 is TGTGCCGGGGGACAGGGCTACGAGCAGTACTTC.

The chain employs TRBV12-3 or TRBV12-4 and TRBJ2-7; the D gene is possibly TRBD1 (5 bases). This CDR3 is 12 amino acids long. V lost 6 bases, J lost 4 bases, and 10 bases lay in between. The CDR3 DNA sequence: TGTGCCAGCAGCAAACAGGATTACGAGCAGTACTTC. It is translated as CASSKQDYEQYF.

The chain is built from TRBV5-3 and TRBJ2-7; TRBD2 aligns across 7 bases. TRBV5-3 has ORF status, its function being uncertain. The CDR3 consists of 16 residues. After removal of 4 bases from V and 2 bases from J, the junction contained 12 bases not matched to a gene. The CDR3: CARSPPRAGRTYEQYF. The DNA of the CDR3 is TGTGCCAGAAGCCCGCCGCGAGCGGGACGCACCTACGAGCAGTACTTC.

The V gene is TRBV9, the J gene TRBJ2-1, with 9 nucleotides matching TRBD2. This CDR3 contains 15 residues. The J segment lost 7 bases and the V segment lost 3 bases, leaving 8 bases of the junction unmatched. CDR1 SGDLS and CDR2 YYNGEE come from the germline V gene. Here the CDR3 reads CASSDSGLAGNEQFF. The CDR3 nucleotides are TGTGCCAGCAGCGACTCGGGACTAGCTGGTAATGAGCAGTTCTTC.

The rearrangement links TRBV19 to TRBJ1-1; D not certain. The V and J ends lost 5 bases and 1 base respectively, with 14 bases between them. This CDR3 is built from 15 residues. From germline, CDR1 is LNHDA and CDR2 SQIVND (reference sequence). The CDR3 region has the DNA TGTGCCAGTAGTTCCCTCCTATCCCAGAACACTGAAGCTTTCTTT. Protein: CASSSLLSQNTEAFF.

The CDR3 DNA follows: TGTGCCAGTAGTACGCTCAGGGGTGGCTACACCTTC. Encoded protein: CASSTLRGGYTF. The rearrangement uses TRBV19 and TRBJ1-2; perhaps TRBD1 as D (6 bases). This CDR3 contains 12 residues. The V gene's germline CDR1 is LNHDA and CDR2 SQIVND (reference sequence). V lost 4 bases to trimming and J lost 7 bases, with 10 bases between them.

V usage is TRBV11-2 and J usage is TRBJ1-1; 11 positions agree with TRBD1. The CDR3 loop spans 18 amino acids. Germline V CDR1 and CDR2: SGHAT, FQNNGV. V dropped 1 base and J dropped 5; count of bases not matched to a gene: 12. CDR3 DNA sequence: TGTGCCAGCAGCTTAGGCACCGGGACAGGGGGAGGGGGTACTGAAGCTTTCTTT. Amino acids: CASSLGTGTGGGGTEAFF. The variable domain in full, completed from reference TRBV11-2 and TRBJ1-1, reads EAGVAQSPRYKIIEKRQSVAFWCNPISGHATLYWYQQILGQGPKLLIQFQNNGVVDDSQLPKDRFSAERLKGVDSTLKIQPAKLEDSAVYLCASSLGTGTGGGGTEAFFGQGTRLTVV.

This clone appeared a single time. This chain uses TRBV6-5 with TRBJ1-1, with 9 bases fitting TRBD1. The J segment lost 8 bases and the V segment lost 5 bases, leaving 9 bases of the junction unmatched. The CDR3 spans 14 residues. Germline V gives CDR1 MNHEY, CDR2 SVGAGI. For the CDR3, the DNA is TGTGCCAGCAGTCCTCCGGGACAGGGAATCGAAGCTTTCTTT. It yields the protein CASSPPGQGIEAFF.

This chain uses TRBV30 with TRBJ2-3, with a weak D call TRBD2 (6 bases). Trimming removed 4 bases from V and 4 bases from J, with 12 bases in between. The CDR3 spans 13 residues. The germline CDR1 and CDR2 sequences are GTSNPN and SVGIG (reference sequence). This CDR3 reads CAWTRGYADTQYF. As DNA, the CDR3 is TGTGCCTGGACCCGGGGGTACGCAGATACGCAGTATTTT. The whole variable domain, remainder taken from reference TRBV30 and TRBJ2-3, is SQTIHQWPATLVQPVGSPLSLECTVEGTSNPNLYWYRQAAGRGLQLLFYSVGIGQISSEVPQNLSASRPQDRQFILSSKKLLLSDSGFYLCAWTRGYADTQYFGPGTRLTVL.

The rearrangement uses TRBV13 and TRBJ1-3; D remains ambiguous. V was shortened by 0 bases and J by 2 bases, with 11 bases between the two germline ends. CDR3 length equals 16 residues. The germline V gene encodes CDR1 PRHDT and CDR2 FYEKMQ (reference sequence). The CDR3 DNA reads as TGTGCCAGCAGCTTAGGCCTTTTCGGGGCTGGAAACACCATATATTTT. This gives the protein CASSLGLFGAGNTIYF.

The chain combines TRBV2 with TRBJ2-5, with TRBD2 matching 12 bases. Germline V CDR1 and CDR2: SNHLY, FYNNEI. The CDR3 contains 16 residues. Unmatched junction bases numbered 7, after V lost 6 bases and J lost 2 bases. The CDR3 nucleotides are TGTGCCAGCAGAGATGGACTAGCGGGGTCACAAGAGACCCAGTACTTC. Amino acid sequence: CASRDGLAGSQETQYF.

This clone was detected only a few times. V is TRBV6-4 and J is TRBJ2-3, with D tentatively TRBD2 (5 bases). There are 13 residues in the CDR3. Trimming removed 10 bases from V and 2 bases from J, with 13 bases in between. Germline CDR1 reads MRHNA; CDR2 reads SNTAGT. Here the CDR3 reads CAIKRSNTDTQYF. The CDR3 DNA is TGTGCCATAAAGCGGAGCAACACAGATACGCAGTATTTT.

This clone came up once. For the CDR3, the DNA is TGCGCCAGCAGCTTGAGTGTCAGGGGGAGCAATTCACCCCTCCACTTT. Protein product: CASSLSVRGSNSPLHF. The rearrangement links TRBV5-1 to TRBJ1-6; TRBD1 agrees at 7 bases. CDR3 size: 16 residues. Germline-derived CDR1 and CDR2 are SGHRS and YFSETQ. J gave up 7 bases and V 1 base, and 8 bases lay outside the gene matches.

CDR3 DNA: TGTGCCAGTAGTCCGTGGACAGCCGGGCACACTGAAGCTTTCTTT. It translates to CASSPWTAGHTEAFF. The chain is built from TRBV19 and TRBJ1-1; a weak D match, TRBD1 (6 bases). The ends were cut back, 5 bases at V and 3 bases at J, with 16 bases in the middle. The CDR3 runs 15 residues. CDR1 and CDR2 from the germline V gene are LNHDA and SQIVND (reference sequence).

The chain carries TRBV2 and TRBJ1-1, with D tentatively TRBD1 (5 bases). The CDR3 spans 14 residues. Germline CDR1 and CDR2: SNHLY and FYNNEI. The ends were cut back, 4 bases at V and 4 bases at J, with 13 bases in the middle. Here the CDR3 reads CASSGSGVGTEAFF. CDR3 DNA sequence: TGTGCCAGCAGTGGCTCGGGGGTGGGCACTGAAGCTTTCTTT.

The V gene is TRBV5-1, the J gene TRBJ1-4, with TRBD1 matching over 7 bases. Germline V gene sequence: CDR1 SGHRS, CDR2 YFSETQ. This CDR3 is 14 amino acids long. V lost 4 bases, J lost 5 bases, and 5 bases stayed unmatched. This chain's CDR3 is CASSPGQLNEKLFF. The CDR3 DNA follows: TGCGCCAGCAGCCCGGGACAGCTAAATGAAAAACTGTTTTTT.

Here the CDR3 reads CASSLMDEGPQHF. DNA for the CDR3: TGTGCCAGCAGCCTGATGGACGAGGGGCCCCAGCATTTT. The chain uses TRBV11-2 and TRBJ1-5; D is unclear. The V end lost 5 bases, the J end lost 9 bases, and 14 bases lay between the germline ends. Germline loops: CDR1 SGHAT, CDR2 FQNNGV. This CDR3 is 13 amino acids long.

The V gene is TRBV6-1, the J gene TRBJ2-7, with D possibly matching TRBD2 (5 bases). Trimming left V 3 bases short and J 5 bases short, with 17 bases between. The CDR3 is made up of 15 amino acids. CDR1 and CDR2 from the germline V gene are MNHNS and SASEGT. CDR3 region: CASSDPGLSLNEQYF. The CDR3 region has the DNA TGTGCCAGCAGTGATCCCGGACTGTCCCTAAACGAGCAGTACTTC.

The V gene is TRBV12-3 or TRBV12-4, the J gene TRBJ2-7; TRBD2 agrees at 7 bases. J gave up 2 bases and V 6 bases, and 4 bases lay outside the gene matches. CDR3 size: 13 residues. The CDR3 loop reads CASREAGPYEQYF. The CDR3 nucleotides read TGTGCCAGCAGGGAAGCGGGGCCCTACGAGCAGTACTTC.

This clone was detected only a few times. The J gene is TRBJ2-3, the V gene TRBV2; D uncertain. Germline loops: CDR1 SNHLY, CDR2 FYNNEI. The CDR3 covers 15 residues. Trimming stripped 7 bases from V and 1 base from J, with 15 bases between. The chain's CDR3 is CASKDRLGRTDTQYF. Here the CDR3 DNA reads TGTGCCAGCAAAGACCGTCTTGGGCGCACAGATACGCAGTATTTT.

This chain links TRBV28 with TRBJ1-2; D is unclear. V lost 3 bases and J lost 1, with 12 bases in between. The V gene's germline CDR1 is MDHEN and CDR2 SYDVKM. The CDR3 spans 15 residues. Written as DNA, the CDR3 is TGTGCCAGCAGTTTGACAAGCCCCTATAACTATGGCTACACCTTC. This codes for CASSLTSPYNYGYTF.

The gene calls are TRBV5-4 and TRBJ1-1; D unresolved. The CDR3 runs 15 residues. CDR1 SGHNT and CDR2 YYREEE come from the germline V gene (reference sequence). The V gene lost 5 bases and the J gene lost 0 bases, with 14 bases spanning the gap. The CDR3 here is CASRPGVGMNTEAFF. CDR3 nucleotides: TGTGCCAGCAGGCCGGGAGTCGGAATGAACACTGAAGCTTTCTTT.

The chain recombines TRBV6-1 with TRBJ1-6; tentatively, D is TRBD1 (5 bases). Germline CDR1 reads MNHNS; CDR2 reads SASEGT. The V gene lost 1 base and the J gene lost 0 bases, with 7 bases spanning the gap. This CDR3 comprises 16 residues. CDR3 sequence: CASSEVGGSYNSPLHF. CDR3 nucleotides: TGTGCCAGCAGTGAAGTGGGGGGCTCCTATAATTCACCCCTCCACTTT.